This T cell receptor (beta chain) was observed in a study of CD8 T cells in ankylosing spondylitis. Notes on the study in general: Reported data indicate significant enrichment of disease-linked clones within matched ankylosing spondylitis synovial fluid. Characteristic of ankylosing spondylitis blood, it appeared, was a TCR beta motif comprising about 8 highly homologous variants.

A few counts support this clonotype. Its target is unknown. Trimming shortened V by 0 bases and J by 2 bases, and 21 bases separated the two germline ends. The length of the CDR3 is 19 residues. The V gene's germline CDR1 is SGHRS and CDR2 YFSETQ. Via MiXCR, TCRdb re-called the 5' RACE reads, giving one row per CDR3 protein. The data hold fewer than 450,000 distinct CDR3 sequences, with roughly 15% observed a single time. J is TRBJ2-4 and V is TRBV5-1; D not resolved. The material sequenced was blood, either unsorted or a sorted T cell fraction (not recorded which). This TCR derives from a male donor with ankylosing spondylitis. The CDR3 reads CASSLDGGQGKSTKNIQYF. The DNA for the CDR3 is TGCGCCAGCAGCTTGGATGGCGGCCAAGGGAAGTCTACCAAAAACATTCAGTACTTC.